This T cell receptor (beta chain) derives from a study of response to subunit inactivated influenza vaccine. In TCRdb, the RT-PCR reads were re-called with MiXCR into one record per CDR3 protein. The sample includes about 570,000 distinct CDR3 sequences, around 10% seen only once; the top ten take 11%. This clonotype was picked up many times. The V and J ends lost 2 bases and 1 base, in that order; junction bases with no gene match: 5. Germline V gene lookup returns CDR1 WSHSY and CDR2 SAAADI. The CDR3 is made up of 16 amino acids. These sequences were also reported in another study, on T cells expressing NK-cell markers. According to that study: Synthesis of TCR beta cDNA relied on 5'RACE template switching carrying UMIs.

The source was PBMCs from blood, collected on the day of vaccination. This rearrangement joins TRBV10-2 to TRBJ2-3; 8 bases line up with TRBD2. This clonotype was obtained from a man aged 45-65 years who received an inactivated influenza vaccine. CDR3 loop: CASSESSGVGTDTQYF. The CDR3 bases are TGCGCCAGCAGTGAGAGTAGCGGGGTAGGCACAGATACGCAGTATTTT.